This T cell receptor (beta chain) came from a study of CXCR3-negative and CXCR3-positive naive CD8 T cells. Broader study findings: In CXCR3-positive naive cells, the TRB CDR3s were more hydrophobic than in CXCR3-negative naive cells.

The sorting of each CD8+ T cell subset was done in triplicate, at 250,000 to 300,000 cells each. Notes on this clonotype: As yet, its antigen is unknown.

CDR1 and CDR2 (germline): SGHVS, FQNEAQ. The CDR3 is 12 residues long. It was by 5' RACE with UMI labels that the TRB cDNA libraries were prepared. Using the 5' RACE reads, TCRdb records one entry per CDR3 protein without DNA. The sample table sets out approximately 48,000 distinct CDR3 sequences. The gene calls are TRBV7-8 and TRBJ2-7; checking the TCRdb D call of TRBD2 is not possible without DNA. The sequence derives from a human donor in good health. Some clones in this sample may be carry-over from other donors' samples. The sequenced sample consisted of naive CXCR3+ CD8+ T cells from blood. As for subset: CD45RO-CCR7+CD27+CD95- naive CD8+ T cells expressing CXCR3 (TNR3+). This CDR3 reads CASSLLAGEQYF.